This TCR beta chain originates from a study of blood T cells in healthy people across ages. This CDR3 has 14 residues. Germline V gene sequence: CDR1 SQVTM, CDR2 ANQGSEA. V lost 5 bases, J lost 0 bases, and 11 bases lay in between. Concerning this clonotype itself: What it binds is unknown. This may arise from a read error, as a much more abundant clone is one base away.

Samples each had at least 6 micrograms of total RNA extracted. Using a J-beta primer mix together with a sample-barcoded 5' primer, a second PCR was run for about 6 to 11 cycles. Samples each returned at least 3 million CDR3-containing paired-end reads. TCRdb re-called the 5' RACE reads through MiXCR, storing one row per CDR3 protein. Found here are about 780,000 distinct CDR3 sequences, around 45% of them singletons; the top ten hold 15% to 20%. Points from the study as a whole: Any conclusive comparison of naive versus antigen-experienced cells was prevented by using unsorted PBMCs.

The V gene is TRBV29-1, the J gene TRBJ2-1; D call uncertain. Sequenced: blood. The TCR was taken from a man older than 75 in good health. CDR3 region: CSVKQTSSYNEQFF. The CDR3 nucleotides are TGCAGCGTTAAACAGACGAGCTCCTACAATGAGCAGTTCTTC.